This T cell receptor (beta chain) is drawn from a study of cytomegalovirus exposure and HLA in healthy donors. Study-wide results and limits: What a later analysis showed was that several of the most significant clusters appeared linked to common viral pathogens.

The CDR3 loop spans 20 amino acids. CDR1 and CDR2 from the germline V gene are SGHVS and FQNEAQ. The V gene lost 4 bases and the J gene lost 0 bases, with 22 bases spanning the gap. With respect to this clone: The antigen remains undetermined.

The PCR used 60 Vbeta and 13 Jbeta primers. The assay was immunoSEQ multiplex PCR, and TCRdb's table has in-frame clones only and misses some. The sample carries some 210,000 clones, roughly 80% recorded once. The genes are TRBV7-8 and TRBJ2-6; tentative D call: TRBD1 (6 bases). The clonotype originates from a woman under 40 in good health and CMV-seropositive. Material: PBMCs. The CDR3 coding sequence is TGTGCCAGCAGCTCCCCGGGACACCGCACCCTTTTCTCTGGGGCCAACGTCCTGACTTTC. Translating it yields CASSSPGHRTLFSGANVLTF.